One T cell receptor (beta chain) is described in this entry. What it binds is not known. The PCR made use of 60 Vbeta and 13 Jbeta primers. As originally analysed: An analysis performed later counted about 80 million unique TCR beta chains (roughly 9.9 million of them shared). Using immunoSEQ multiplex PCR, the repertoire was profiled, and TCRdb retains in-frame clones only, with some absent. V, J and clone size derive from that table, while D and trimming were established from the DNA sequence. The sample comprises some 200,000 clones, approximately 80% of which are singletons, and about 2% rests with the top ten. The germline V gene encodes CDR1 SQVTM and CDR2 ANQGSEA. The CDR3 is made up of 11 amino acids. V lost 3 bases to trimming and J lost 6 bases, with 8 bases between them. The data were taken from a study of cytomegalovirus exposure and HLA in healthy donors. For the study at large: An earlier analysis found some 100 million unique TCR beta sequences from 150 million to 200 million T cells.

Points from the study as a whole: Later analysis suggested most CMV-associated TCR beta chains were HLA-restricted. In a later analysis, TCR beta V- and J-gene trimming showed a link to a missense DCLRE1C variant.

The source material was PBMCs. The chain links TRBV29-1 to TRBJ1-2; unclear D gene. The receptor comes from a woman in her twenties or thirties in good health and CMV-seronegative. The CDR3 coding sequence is TGCAGCGTTGACAGTGCTCATGGCTACACCTTC. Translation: CSVDSAHGYTF.